The 26 T cell receptor beta chains in this list originate from one sample, sequenced in a study of T cell repertoires in cytomegalovirus infection. TCRdb re-called the reads through MiXCR, storing one row per CDR3 protein. Of approximately 500,000 distinct CDR3 sequences detected, approximately 15% appear once; the ten largest clones hold roughly a quarter. The sample taken for sequencing was CD8+ T cells from PBMCs. Receptors originate from a human donor in good health (CMV status not recorded). Some clones in this sample may be carry-over from other donors' samples.

This chain joins TRBV5-6 and TRBJ2-7, with D possibly matching TRBD1 (5 bases). The CDR3 sequence is 14 residues long. Trimming cost V 3 bases and J 5 bases, with 15 bases left between them. CDR1 is SGHDT, CDR2 YYEEEE, per germline. CDR3 DNA: TGTGCCAGCAGCTCCGGCGACAGTGGTCACGAGCAGTACTTC. This gives the protein CASSSGDSGHEQYF.

This clonotype has just a few counts. The genes are TRBV7-6 and TRBJ1-5, with 8 bases fitting TRBD1. The V gene's germline CDR1 is SGHVS and CDR2 FNYEAQ. This CDR3 is built from 16 residues. Losses at the gene ends were 5 bases for V and 3 bases for J; bases not matched to a gene: 9. The CDR3 nucleotides read TGTGCCAGCAGCCAAACCGGGACAGGCCTCAATCAGCCCCAGCATTTT. Translation: CASSQTGTGLNQPQHF.

This clonotype has ten or more counts. The chain has TRBV7-8 and TRBJ2-3, with 11 positions matching TRBD2. V was clipped by 1 base and J by 4 bases; unmatched bases: 4. This CDR3 contains 16 residues. Germline lookup yields CDR1 SGHVS and CDR2 FQNEAQ. CDR3 sequence: CASSLELAGVADTQYF. The CDR3 region has the DNA TGTGCCAGCAGCTTAGAACTAGCGGGAGTGGCAGATACGCAGTATTTT. Full variable domain (rest looked up from reference TRBV7-8 and TRBJ2-3): GAGVSQSPRYKVAKRGQDVALRCDPISGHVSLFWYQQALGQGPEFLTYFQNEAQLDKSGLPSDRFFAERPEGSVSTLKIQRTQQEDSAVYLCASSLELAGVADTQYFGPGTRLTVL.

This clonotype was seen ten or more times. The chain has TRBV24-1 and TRBJ2-1; 9 bases line up with TRBD1. The germline CDR1 and CDR2 sequences are KGHDR and SFDVKD. The CDR3 contains 13 residues. J gave up 5 bases and V 7 bases, and 2 bases lay outside the gene matches. CDR3 in amino acids: CATRQGADNEQFF. For the CDR3, the DNA is TGTGCCACCAGACAGGGGGCTGACAATGAGCAGTTCTTC.

This clonotype was counted at least ten times. This chain links TRBV7-9 with TRBJ1-4; D gene unclear. The CDR3 contains 17 residues. Germline-derived CDR1 and CDR2 are SEHNR and FQNEAQ (reference sequence). Trimming took 4 bases from V and 10 from J, leaving 25 bases between them. The CDR3 DNA is TGTGCCAGCAGCTCCCCCGGGTTCGACAAGAACTACGCAAAACTGTTTTTT. It encodes CASSSPGFDKNYAKLFF.

This sequence joins TRBV9 and TRBJ1-2; no firm D call. The CDR3 sequence is 8 residues long. Germline V gene sequence: CDR1 SGDLS, CDR2 YYNGEE. Trimming shortened V by 4 bases and J by 13 bases, and 5 bases separated the two germline ends. CDR3 nucleotides: TGTGCCAGCAGCCCCTCCACCTTC. This encodes CASSPSTF.

This clonotype was detected only a few times. The genes are TRBV6-2 or TRBV6-3 and TRBJ1-5; perhaps TRBD1 as D (6 bases). V lost 7 bases, J lost 6 bases, and 16 bases lay in between. This CDR3 is built from 14 residues. Per the germline V gene, CDR1 is MNHEY and CDR2 is SVGEGT. The CDR3: CASKNRAATQPQHF. The CDR3 coding sequence is TGTGCCAGCAAAAACAGGGCCGCGACTCAGCCCCAGCATTTT.

The table lists this clonotype with many counts. V gene TRBV7-9 combines with J gene TRBJ1-3; no clear D. Germline CDR1 reads SEHNR; CDR2 reads FQNEAQ (reference sequence). V lost 1 base and J lost 4, with 8 bases in between. The CDR3 has 14 amino acids. The CDR3 DNA is TGTGCCAGCAGCTTAGTCATAGCGGGAAACACCATATATTTT. Its translation: CASSLVIAGNTIYF.

This clonotype was seen a few times. This CDR3 is CASSQGGENTEAFF. The DNA of the CDR3 is TGTGCCAGCAGCCAAGGAGGAGAGAACACTGAAGCTTTCTTT. The chain couples TRBV14 to TRBJ1-1; D gene uncertain. The CDR3 is 14 amino acids. The germline V and J ends were trimmed by 1 base and 1 base, with 7 bases remaining between them. The germline V gene has CDR1 SGHDN and CDR2 FVKESK.

The sample holds many counts of this clonotype. This chain connects TRBV27 to TRBJ2-7; perhaps TRBD1 as D (6 bases). With 6 bases removed from V and 3 bases from J, the gap between germline ends came to 15 bases. Germline V CDR1 and CDR2: MNHEY, SMNVEV (reference sequence). The length of the CDR3 is 14 residues. CDR3 sequence (DNA): TGTGCCAGCAGCCTACAGGGCCCTTTCTACGAGCAGTACTTC. It translates to CASSLQGPFYEQYF.

This clonotype was observed a few times. The rearrangement joins TRBV12-3 or TRBV12-4 to TRBJ1-5; D not resolved. The CDR3 runs 15 residues. The V end was cut by 8 bases, the J end by 0 bases, with 14 bases between. The CDR3 region is CASRVRGYSNQPQHF. The DNA for the CDR3 is TGTGCCAGCCGCGTCCGAGGGTATAGCAATCAGCCCCAGCATTTT.

This clonotype has a count of ten or more. The chain couples TRBV7-2 to TRBJ1-4; weak D call: TRBD1 (6 bases). V was clipped by 6 bases and J by 0 bases, with 20 bases between them. The CDR3 consists of 18 residues. CDR1 and CDR2 from the germline V gene are SGHTA and FQGNSA. The CDR3 region is CASSQRAGQGTTNEKLFF. CDR3 DNA: TGTGCCAGCAGTCAGAGGGCAGGGCAGGGGACAACTAATGAAAAACTGTTTTTT.

This clonotype was observed a handful of times. This rearrangement joins TRBV6-1 to TRBJ2-2; 8 bases fit TRBD2. Germline-derived CDR1 and CDR2 are MNHNS and SASEGT. This CDR3 is built from 15 residues. V was clipped by 7 bases and J by 5 bases; unmatched bases: 9. The CDR3, as DNA: TGTGCCAGCAAGCCGACTATAGCGGGGACCGGGGAGCTGTTTTTT. This codes for CASKPTIAGTGELFF.

This clonotype was found many times. Since a much larger clone is just one base distant, this may be a read error. This chain connects TRBV7-3 to TRBJ2-1; 8 nucleotides agree with TRBD2. V was pared by 2 bases and J by 4 bases, with 4 bases of the junction left unmatched. This CDR3 has 15 amino acids. Looked up from germline, CDR1 is SGHTA and CDR2 is FQGTGA. CDR3 sequence: CASSLGPSGYNEQFF. The CDR3 region has the DNA TGTGCCAGCAGCTTAGGGCCTAGCGGGTACAATGAGCAGTTCTTC.

The chain carries TRBV27 and TRBJ2-7; D assignment may be TRBD1 or TRBD2 (5 bases each). The CDR3 is made up of 16 amino acids. Germline-derived CDR1 and CDR2 are MNHEY and SMNVEV (reference sequence). Between the trimmed V and J ends, which lost 0 bases and 4 bases, there was a span of 16 bases. The CDR3 DNA sequence: TGTGCCAGCAGTTTATCAAGAGGGGATGTCGCGTACGAGCAGTACTTC. This translates into CASSLSRGDVAYEQYF.

This clonotype came up many times. This chain joins TRBV27 and TRBJ2-5; 7 bases align to TRBD1. The CDR3 extends over 16 amino acids. Germline CDR1 MNHEY, CDR2 SMNVEV (reference sequence). The V gene end was trimmed by 3 bases and the J gene end by 5 bases; junction bases not matched to a gene: 12. The DNA for the CDR3 is TGTGCCAGCAGTTTTAGAGGAAGGGGGCAGGGGGAGACCCAGTACTTC. It is translated as CASSFRGRGQGETQYF.

This clonotype has a count of ten or more. The chain joins TRBV28 to TRBJ2-1; no clear D gene. V was clipped by 5 bases and J by 4 bases, with 18 bases between them. CDR1 is MDHEN and CDR2 is SYDVKM in the germline V gene. The CDR3 contains 16 residues. The CDR3 here is CASSLQLDLTYNEQFF. CDR3 DNA: TGTGCCAGCAGTCTCCAGCTAGATTTGACGTACAATGAGCAGTTCTTC.

This clonotype was recorded only once. The chain uses TRBV6-2 or TRBV6-3 and TRBJ1-6, with D perhaps matching TRBD1 (5 bases). The CDR3 consists of 17 residues. V shed 9 bases and J shed 2 bases, with 20 bases lying between them. From germline, CDR1 is MNHEY and CDR2 SVGEGT. The CDR3: CARSEGVRDPYNSPLHF. DNA of the CDR3: TGTGCCAGAAGTGAAGGGGTCAGGGATCCCTATAATTCACCCCTCCACTTT.

Note on this clonotype: This may stem from a read error, because a much larger clone lies one nucleotide away. This chain connects TRBV6-5 to TRBJ1-1, with a possible D match to TRBD1 (5 bases). In germline, CDR1 is MNHEY, CDR2 SVGAGI. The CDR3 totals 11 residues. The chain's CDR3 is CASSQGSEACF. The CDR3 region has the DNA TGTGCCAGCAGTCAGGGCTCTGAAGCTTGCTTT.

This clonotype was found many times. This rearrangement joins TRBV20-1 to TRBJ1-5, with D tentatively TRBD1 (6 bases). Germline CDR1 and CDR2: DFQATT and SNEGSKA (reference sequence). The CDR3 spans 14 residues. V was clipped by 5 bases and J by 5 bases, with 16 bases between them. CDR3 in DNA: TGCAGTGCTGGCAACATGGACAGTTATCAGCCCCAGCATTTT. Its translation is CSAGNMDSYQPQHF.

The table lists this clonotype with a few counts. The chain has TRBV27 and TRBJ1-2, with 11 positions matching TRBD1. The V gene's germline CDR1 is MNHEY and CDR2 SMNVEV (reference sequence). J lost 7 bases, V lost 6 bases, and 10 bases had no gene match. The CDR3 contains 15 residues. The CDR3, as DNA: TGTGCCAGCAGCCGGGACAGGGGGGACCTCTCTGGCTACACCTTC. Translation: CASSRDRGDLSGYTF.

At least ten counts were recorded for this clonotype. The chain employs TRBV7-2 and TRBJ2-7; 8 bases are shared with TRBD1. The CDR3 has 17 residues. V was pared by 2 bases and J by 1 base, with 10 bases of the junction left unmatched. Per the germline V gene, CDR1 is SGHTA and CDR2 is FQGNSA. The CDR3 protein is CASSLSRGQVQSYEQYF. Written as DNA, the CDR3 is TGTGCCAGCAGCTTATCTCGGGGACAGGTACAGTCCTACGAGCAGTACTTC.

This clonotype was counted at least ten times. This rearrangement joins TRBV7-3 to TRBJ2-3, with D perhaps being TRBD1 or TRBD2 (6 bases each). The CDR3 sequence is 16 residues long. Trimming removed 3 bases at V and 2 bases at J, with 15 bases between. CDR1 and CDR2 (germline): SGHTA, FQGTGA. The CDR3 here is CASSLGGQVITDTQYF. The DNA of the CDR3 is TGTGCCAGCAGCTTGGGGGGCCAGGTTATCACAGATACGCAGTATTTT.

Concerning this clonotype itself: This may arise from a read error, as a much more abundant clone is one base away. The chain joins TRBV7-2 to TRBJ1-2; D gene unclear. The germline V gene has CDR1 SGHTA and CDR2 FQGNSA. This CDR3 contains 15 residues. V was clipped by 11 bases and J by 8 bases, with 27 bases between them. CDR3 residues: CAGIIPGDATEGYTF. In DNA form, the CDR3 reads TGTGCCGGCATCATTCCCGGGGATGCCACGGAGGGCTACACCTTC.

The DNA of the CDR3 is TGCGCCAGCAGCTTGCACGGGACTAGCGAGAGCACAGATACGCAGTATTTT. It specifies CASSLHGTSESTDTQYF. The chain recombines TRBV5-1 with TRBJ2-3, with 10 bases aligning to TRBD2. The CDR3 contains 17 residues. V lost 1 base, J lost 0 bases, and 5 bases stayed unmatched. Per the germline V gene, CDR1 is SGHRS and CDR2 is YFSETQ.

This clonotype has more than one count but fewer than ten. The chain couples TRBV14 to TRBJ1-2; D remains ambiguous. V was trimmed by 1 base and J by 6 bases, leaving 9 bases between them. This CDR3 is 13 amino acids long. Germline V CDR1 and CDR2: SGHDN, FVKESK. CDR3 residues: CASSQVKRDGYTF. As DNA, the CDR3 is TGTGCCAGCAGCCAAGTGAAAAGGGATGGCTACACCTTC.